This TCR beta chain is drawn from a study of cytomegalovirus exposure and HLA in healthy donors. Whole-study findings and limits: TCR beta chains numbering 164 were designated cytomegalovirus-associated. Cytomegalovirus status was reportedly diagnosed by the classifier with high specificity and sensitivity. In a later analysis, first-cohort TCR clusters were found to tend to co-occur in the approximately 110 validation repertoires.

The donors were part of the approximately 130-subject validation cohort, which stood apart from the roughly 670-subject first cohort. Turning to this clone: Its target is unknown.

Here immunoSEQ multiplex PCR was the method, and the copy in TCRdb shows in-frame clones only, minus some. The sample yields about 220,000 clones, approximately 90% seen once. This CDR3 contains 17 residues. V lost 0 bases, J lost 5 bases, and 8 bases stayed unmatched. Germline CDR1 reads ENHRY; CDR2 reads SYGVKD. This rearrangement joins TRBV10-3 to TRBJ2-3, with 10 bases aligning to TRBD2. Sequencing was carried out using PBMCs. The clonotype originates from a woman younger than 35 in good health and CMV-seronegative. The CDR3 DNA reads TGTGCCATCAGTGAGTCTATAGCGGGAGGTCGTATAGATACGCAGTATTTT. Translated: CAISESIAGGRIDTQYF.